This T cell receptor beta chain is drawn from a study of Ad26.COV2.S vaccination and SARS-CoV-2 variants. Assay used: immunoSEQ multiplex PCR; TCRdb lists only in-frame clones, some missing. This table has 97,000 or so clones, over 70% appearing once. The germline gives CDR1 LGHDT, CDR2 YNNKEL (reference sequence). V dropped 2 bases and J dropped 4; count of bases not matched to a gene: 5. There are 15 residues in the CDR3. This TCR derives from a human donor who had recovered from COVID-19. The genes are TRBV3-1 (or the pseudogene TRBV3-2) and TRBJ2-1; 7 nucleotides line up with TRBD1. This specimen consisted of peripheral blood, obtained after recovery from COVID-19. The CDR3 nucleotides are TGTGCCAGCAGCCAAATAGGGGGCGGGTACAATGAGCAGTTCTTC. Protein product: CASSQIGGGYNEQFF.